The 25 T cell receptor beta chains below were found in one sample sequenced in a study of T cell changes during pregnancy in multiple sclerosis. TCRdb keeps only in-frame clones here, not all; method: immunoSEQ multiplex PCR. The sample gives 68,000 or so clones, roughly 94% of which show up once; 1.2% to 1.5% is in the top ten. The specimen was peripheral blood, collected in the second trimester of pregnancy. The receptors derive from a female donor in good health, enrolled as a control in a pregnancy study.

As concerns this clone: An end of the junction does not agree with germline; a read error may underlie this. CDR3 DNA: TGTGCCAGCAGTAACTCCGGGACTAGCCTACTCCGGTTGCTGTTTTTT. It codes for CASSNSGTSLLRLLFF. The chain links TRBV6-5 to TRBJ2-2, with 9 bases fitting TRBD2. The CDR3 loop spans 16 amino acids. Looked up from germline, CDR1 is MNHEY and CDR2 is SVGAGI.

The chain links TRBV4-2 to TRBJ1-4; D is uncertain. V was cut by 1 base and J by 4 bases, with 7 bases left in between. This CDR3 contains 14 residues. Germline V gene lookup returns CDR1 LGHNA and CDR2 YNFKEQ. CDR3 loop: CASSQVGHNEKLFF. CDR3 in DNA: TGTGCCAGCAGCCAAGTGGGCCATAATGAAAAACTGTTTTTT.

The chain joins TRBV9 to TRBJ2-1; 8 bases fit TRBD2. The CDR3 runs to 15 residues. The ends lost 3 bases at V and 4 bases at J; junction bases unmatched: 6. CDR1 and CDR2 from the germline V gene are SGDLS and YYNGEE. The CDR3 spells CASSEAGEVYNEQFF. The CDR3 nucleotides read TGTGCCAGCAGCGAAGCGGGAGAGGTATACAATGAGCAGTTCTTC. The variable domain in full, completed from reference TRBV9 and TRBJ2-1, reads DSGVTQTPKHLITATGQRVTLRCSPRSGDLSVYWYQQSLDQGLQFLIQYYNGEERAKGNILERFSAQQFPDLHSELNLSSLELGDSALYFCASSEAGEVYNEQFFGPGTRLTVL.

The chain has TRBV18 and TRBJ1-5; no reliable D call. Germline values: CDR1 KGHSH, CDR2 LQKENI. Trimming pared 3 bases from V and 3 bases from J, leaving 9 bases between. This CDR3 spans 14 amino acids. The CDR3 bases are TGTGCCAGCTCACCTTTGAGGCTCAATCAGCCCCAGCATTTT. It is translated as CASSPLRLNQPQHF.

The CDR3 nucleotides are TGTGCCACCAGCTCCCCAGGTCCCCTGGAGCAGTTCTTC. This codes for CATSSPGPLEQFF. The genes are TRBV15 and TRBJ2-1; D gene unclear. Germline CDR1 reads LNHNV; CDR2 reads YYDKDF (reference sequence). V lost 5 bases to trimming and J lost 10 bases, with 15 bases between them. The CDR3 consists of 13 residues.

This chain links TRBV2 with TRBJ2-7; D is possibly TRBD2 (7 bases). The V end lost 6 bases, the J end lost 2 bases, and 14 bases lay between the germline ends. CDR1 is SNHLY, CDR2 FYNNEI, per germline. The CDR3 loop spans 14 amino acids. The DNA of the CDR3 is TGTGCCAGCAGGGACAGAGCGGGAACCTACGAGCAGTACTTC. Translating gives CASRDRAGTYEQYF.

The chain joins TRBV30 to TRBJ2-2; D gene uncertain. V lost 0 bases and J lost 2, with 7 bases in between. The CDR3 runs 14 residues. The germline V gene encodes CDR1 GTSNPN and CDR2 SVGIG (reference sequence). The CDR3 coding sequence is TGTGCCTGGAGTGTACACGTCAACACCGGGGAGCTGTTTTTT. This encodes CAWSVHVNTGELFF.

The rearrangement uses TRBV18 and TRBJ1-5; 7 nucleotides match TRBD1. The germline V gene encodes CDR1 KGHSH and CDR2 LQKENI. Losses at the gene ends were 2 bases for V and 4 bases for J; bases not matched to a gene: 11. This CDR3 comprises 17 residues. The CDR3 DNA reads TGTGCCAGCTCACCATCTTTGCTAGGGGGCCATAATCAGCCCCAGCATTTT. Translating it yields CASSPSLLGGHNQPQHF. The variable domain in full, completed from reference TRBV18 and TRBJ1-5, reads NAGVMQNPRHLVRRRGQEARLRCSPMKGHSHVYWYRQLPEEGLKFMVYLQKENIIDESGMPKERFSAEFPKEGPSILRIQQVVRGDSAAYFCASSPSLLGGHNQPQHFGDGTRLSIL.

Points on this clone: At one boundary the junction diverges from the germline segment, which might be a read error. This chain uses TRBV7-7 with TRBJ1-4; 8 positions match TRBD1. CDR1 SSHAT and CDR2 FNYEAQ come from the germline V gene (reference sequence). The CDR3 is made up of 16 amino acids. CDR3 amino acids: CASSPGGRTTNEKLFF. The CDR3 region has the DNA TGTGCTAGCAGCCCAGGGGGCCGTACAACTAATGAAAAACTGTTTTTT.

In nucleotides, the CDR3 is TGTGCCAGTACTACGATAGGGGGCGGCGAGAAAAAACTGTTTTTT. The encoded protein is CASTTIGGGEKKLFF. The J gene is TRBJ1-4, the V gene TRBV19, with 7 bases that match TRBD1. Germline CDR1 reads LNHDA; CDR2 reads SQIVND (reference sequence). V gave up 7 bases and J gave up 9 bases; unmatched junction bases: 14. The CDR3 has 15 amino acids.

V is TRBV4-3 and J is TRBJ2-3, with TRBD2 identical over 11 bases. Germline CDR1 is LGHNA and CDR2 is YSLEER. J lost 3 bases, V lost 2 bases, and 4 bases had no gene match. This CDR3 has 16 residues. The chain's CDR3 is CASSQLLAGDTDTQYF. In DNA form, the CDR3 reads TGCGCCAGCAGCCAACTACTAGCGGGAGATACAGATACGCAGTATTTT.

In DNA form, the CDR3 reads TGTGCCAGCAGCCAAGTCGGAGTCATCCACGAGCAGTACTTC. Translating it yields CASSQVGVIHEQYF. The rearrangement links TRBV14 to TRBJ2-7, with D unclear. The CDR3 runs 14 residues. V lost 1 base and J 5 bases, leaving 12 bases between the germline ends. Germline V gene lookup returns CDR1 SGHDN and CDR2 FVKESK.

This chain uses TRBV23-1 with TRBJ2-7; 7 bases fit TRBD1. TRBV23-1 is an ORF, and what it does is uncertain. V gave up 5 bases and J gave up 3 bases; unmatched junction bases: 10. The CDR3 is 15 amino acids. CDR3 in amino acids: CASSEPGQFIYEQYF. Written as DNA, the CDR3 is TGCGCCAGCAGTGAACCGGGACAGTTCATCTACGAGCAGTACTTC.

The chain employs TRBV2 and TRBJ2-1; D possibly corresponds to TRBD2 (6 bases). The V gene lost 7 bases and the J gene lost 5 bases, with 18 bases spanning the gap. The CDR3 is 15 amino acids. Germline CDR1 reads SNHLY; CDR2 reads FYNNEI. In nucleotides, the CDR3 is TGTGCCAGCAAAAACCCGGGGACTTGGCACAATGAGCAGTTCTTC. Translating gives CASKNPGTWHNEQFF.

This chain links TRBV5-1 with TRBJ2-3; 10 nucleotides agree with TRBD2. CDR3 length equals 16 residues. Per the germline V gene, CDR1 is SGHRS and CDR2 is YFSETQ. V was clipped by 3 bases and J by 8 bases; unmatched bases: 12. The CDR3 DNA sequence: TGCGCCAGCAGCTCCGGGACTAGCGCCTTGAGTGGTACGCAGTATTTT. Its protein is CASSSGTSALSGTQYF.

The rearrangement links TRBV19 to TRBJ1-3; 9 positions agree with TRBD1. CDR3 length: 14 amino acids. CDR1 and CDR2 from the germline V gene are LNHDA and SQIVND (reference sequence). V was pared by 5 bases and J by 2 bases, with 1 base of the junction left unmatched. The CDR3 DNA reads TGTGCCAGTAGTCACAGGGGGCCTGGAAACACCATATATTTT. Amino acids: CASSHRGPGNTIYF.

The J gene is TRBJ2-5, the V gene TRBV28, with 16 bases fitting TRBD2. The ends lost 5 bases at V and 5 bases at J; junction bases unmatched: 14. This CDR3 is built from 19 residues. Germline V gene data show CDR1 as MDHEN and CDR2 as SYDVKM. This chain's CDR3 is CASSQNSGLAGGLTETQYF. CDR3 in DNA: TGTGCCAGCAGTCAAAACTCGGGACTAGCGGGGGGGCTAACGGAGACCCAGTACTTC. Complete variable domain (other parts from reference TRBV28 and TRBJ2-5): DVKVTQSSRYLVKRTGEKVFLECVQDMDHENMFWYRQDPGLGLRLIYFSYDVKMKEKGDIPEGYSVSREKKERFSLILESASTNQTSMYLCASSQNSGLAGGLTETQYFGPGTRLLVL.

CDR3 protein: CASSRPAGIYNEQFF. CDR3 coding DNA: TGTGCCAGCAGCCGTCCAGCGGGCATTTACAATGAGCAGTTCTTC. The V call is TRBV7-2, the J call TRBJ2-1; possible D gene TRBD2, 6 bases. Germline V CDR1 and CDR2: SGHTA, FQGNSA. CDR3 size: 15 residues. Trimming stripped 5 bases from V and 4 bases from J, with 15 bases between.

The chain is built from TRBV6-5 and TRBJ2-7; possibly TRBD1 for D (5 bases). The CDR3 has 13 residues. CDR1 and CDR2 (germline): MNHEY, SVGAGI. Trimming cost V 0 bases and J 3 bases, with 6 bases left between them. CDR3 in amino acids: CASSYSRGYEQYF. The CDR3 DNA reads TGTGCCAGCAGTTACTCAAGGGGCTACGAGCAGTACTTC.

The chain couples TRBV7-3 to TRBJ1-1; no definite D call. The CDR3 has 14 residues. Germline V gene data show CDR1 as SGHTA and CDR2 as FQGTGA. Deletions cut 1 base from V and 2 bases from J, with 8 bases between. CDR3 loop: CASSLMGTNTEAFF. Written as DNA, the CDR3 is TGTGCCAGCAGCTTAATGGGCACTAACACTGAAGCTTTCTTT.

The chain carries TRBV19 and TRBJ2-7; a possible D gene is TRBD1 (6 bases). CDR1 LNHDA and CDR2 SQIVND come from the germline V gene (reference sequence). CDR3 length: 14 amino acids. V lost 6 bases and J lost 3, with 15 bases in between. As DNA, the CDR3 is TGTGCCAGTAGCCCGGACAGTCTTCTCTACGAGCAGTACTTC. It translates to CASSPDSLLYEQYF.

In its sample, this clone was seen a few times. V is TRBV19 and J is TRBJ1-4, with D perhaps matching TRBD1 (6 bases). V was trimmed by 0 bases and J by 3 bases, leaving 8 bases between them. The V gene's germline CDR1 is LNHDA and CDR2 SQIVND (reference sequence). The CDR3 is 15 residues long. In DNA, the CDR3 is TGTGCCAGTAGTATAGACAGGGGAGCTAATGAAAAACTGTTTTTT. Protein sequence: CASSIDRGANEKLFF.

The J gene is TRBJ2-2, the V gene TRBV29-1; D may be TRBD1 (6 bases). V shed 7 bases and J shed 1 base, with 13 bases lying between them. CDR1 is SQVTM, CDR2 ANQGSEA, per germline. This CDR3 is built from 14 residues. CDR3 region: CSGRRDKNTGELFF. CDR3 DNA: TGCAGCGGCCGCCGGGACAAGAACACCGGGGAGCTGTTTTTT.

The CDR3 DNA sequence: TGTGCCAGCAGTGTAGGGACAGCTAGCACAGATACGCAGTATTTT. It encodes CASSVGTASTDTQYF. This chain uses TRBV2 with TRBJ2-3; 7 bases agree with TRBD1. CDR1 is SNHLY, CDR2 FYNNEI, per germline. The junction had 4 bases not matched to a gene; V was cut back by 4 bases and J by 0 bases. CDR3 length: 15 amino acids.

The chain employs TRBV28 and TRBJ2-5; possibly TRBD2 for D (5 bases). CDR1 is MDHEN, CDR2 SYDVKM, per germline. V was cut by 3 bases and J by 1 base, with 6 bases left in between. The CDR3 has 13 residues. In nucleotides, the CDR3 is TGTGCCAGCAGTTTGAGGGCCCAAGAGACCCAGTACTTC. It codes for CASSLRAQETQYF.